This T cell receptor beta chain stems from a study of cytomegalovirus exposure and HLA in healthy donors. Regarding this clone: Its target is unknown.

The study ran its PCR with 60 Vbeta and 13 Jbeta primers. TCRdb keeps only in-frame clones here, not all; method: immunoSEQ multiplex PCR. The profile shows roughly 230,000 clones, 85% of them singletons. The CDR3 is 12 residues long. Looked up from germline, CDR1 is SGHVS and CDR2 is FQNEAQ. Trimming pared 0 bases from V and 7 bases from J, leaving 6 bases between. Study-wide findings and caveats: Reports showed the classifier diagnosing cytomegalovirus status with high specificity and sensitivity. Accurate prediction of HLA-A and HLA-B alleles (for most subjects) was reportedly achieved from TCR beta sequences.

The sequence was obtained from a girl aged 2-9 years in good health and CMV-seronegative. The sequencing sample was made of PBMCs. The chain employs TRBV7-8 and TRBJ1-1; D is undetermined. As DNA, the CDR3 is TGTGCCAGCAGCTTAGCCGGGTATGAAGCTTTCTTT. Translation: CASSLAGYEAFF.